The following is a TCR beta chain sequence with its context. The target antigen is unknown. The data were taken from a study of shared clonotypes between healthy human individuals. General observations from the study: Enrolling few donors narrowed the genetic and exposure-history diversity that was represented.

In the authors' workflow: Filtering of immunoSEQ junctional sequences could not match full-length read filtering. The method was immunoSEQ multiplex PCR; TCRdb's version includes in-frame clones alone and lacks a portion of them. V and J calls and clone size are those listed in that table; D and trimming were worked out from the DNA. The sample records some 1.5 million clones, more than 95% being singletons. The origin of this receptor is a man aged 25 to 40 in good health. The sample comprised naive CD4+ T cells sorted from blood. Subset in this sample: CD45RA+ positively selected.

In DNA, the CDR3 is TGTGCCAGCAGTTCCGGGACAGGAGGGATCGGGCCTTACTACGAGCAGTACTTC. Amino acids: CASSSGTGGIGPYYEQYF. The V call is TRBV28, the J call TRBJ2-7; the match to TRBD1 covers 8 bases. V was pared by 4 bases and J by 3 bases, with 17 bases of the junction left unmatched. The CDR3 spans 18 residues. Germline V gene sequence: CDR1 MDHEN, CDR2 SYDVKM.